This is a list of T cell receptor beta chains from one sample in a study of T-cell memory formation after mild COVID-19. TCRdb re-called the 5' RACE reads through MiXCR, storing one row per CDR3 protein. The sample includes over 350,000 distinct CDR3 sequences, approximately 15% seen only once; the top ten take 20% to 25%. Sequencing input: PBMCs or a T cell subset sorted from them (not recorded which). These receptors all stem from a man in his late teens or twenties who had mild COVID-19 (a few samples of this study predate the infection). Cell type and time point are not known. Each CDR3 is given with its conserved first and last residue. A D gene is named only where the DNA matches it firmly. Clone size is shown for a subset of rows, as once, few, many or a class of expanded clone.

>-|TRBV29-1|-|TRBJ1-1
CSVEKVGGEAFF
TGCAGCGTTGAAAAGGTGGGGGGGGAAGCTTTCTTT
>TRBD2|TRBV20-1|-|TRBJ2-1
CSARDLSGGANEQFF
TGCAGTGCTAGAGATCTTAGCGGGGGGGCAAATGAGCAGTTCTTC
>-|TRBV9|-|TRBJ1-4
CASSAGSGAGDYEKLFF
TGTGCCAGCAGCGCCGGGAGCGGGGCAGGGGACTACGAAAAACTGTTTTTT
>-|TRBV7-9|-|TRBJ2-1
CASSLAGLGNYYNEQFF
TGTGCCAGCAGCTTAGCGGGGCTGGGGAACTACTACAATGAGCAGTTCTTC
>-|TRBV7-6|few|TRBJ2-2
CASKDRNTGELFF
TGTGCCAGCAAGGACAGGAACACCGGGGAGCTGTTTTTT
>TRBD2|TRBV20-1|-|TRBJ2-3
CSAPYERGRTDTQYF
TGCAGTGCTCCTTATGAGCGGGGGCGCACAGATACGCAGTATTTT
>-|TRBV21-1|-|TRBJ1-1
CASNAEQNPPEAFF
TGTGCCAGCAACGCGGAGCAAAACCCCCCTGAAGCTTTCTTT
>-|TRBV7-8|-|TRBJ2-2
CASSFGGYANTGELFF
TGTGCCAGCAGCTTCGGAGGGTATGCGAACACCGGGGAGCTGTTTTTT
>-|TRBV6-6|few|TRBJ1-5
CASSYGNSNQPQHF
TGTGCCAGCAGTTACGGCAATAGCAATCAGCCCCAGCATTTT
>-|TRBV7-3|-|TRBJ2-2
CASSLGGLNTGELFF
TGTGCCAGCAGCTTAGGCGGGCTGAACACCGGGGAGCTGTTTTTT
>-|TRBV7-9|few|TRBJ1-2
CASSPSQAGRRGGYTF
TGTGCCAGCAGTCCTAGTCAGGCAGGGAGAAGAGGTGGCTACACCTTC
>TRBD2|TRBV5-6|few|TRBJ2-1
CASSSKTGGSYNEQFF
TGTGCCAGCAGTTCTAAAACGGGGGGATCCTACAATGAGCAGTTCTTC
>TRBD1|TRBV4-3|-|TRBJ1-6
CASSQEVRTGQYSPLHF
TGCGCCAGCAGCCAAGAGGTCAGGACAGGGCAGTATTCACCCCTCCACTTT
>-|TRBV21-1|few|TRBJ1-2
CASRGRFGYTF
TGTGCCAGCAGGGGACGGTTTGGCTACACCTTC
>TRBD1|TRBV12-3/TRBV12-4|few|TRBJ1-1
CASSLGGTGGTEAFF
TGTGCCAGCAGTTTAGGGGGGACAGGGGGAACTGAAGCTTTCTTT
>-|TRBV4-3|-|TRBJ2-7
CASSQGKGPNYEQYF
TGCGCCAGCAGCCAGGGAAAAGGGCCTAACTACGAGCAGTACTTC
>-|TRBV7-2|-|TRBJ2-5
CASSLNMGGQETQYF
TGTGCCAGCAGCTTAAACATGGGGGGCCAAGAGACCCAGTACTTC
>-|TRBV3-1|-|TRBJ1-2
CASSHGSGAGYTF
TGTGCCAGCAGCCATGGGTCAGGGGCCGGCTACACCTTC
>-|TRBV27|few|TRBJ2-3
CASRPRQGQQDTQYF
TGTGCCAGCAGACCCAGGCAGGGACAACAAGATACGCAGTATTTT
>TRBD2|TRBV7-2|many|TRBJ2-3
CASSPWTSSTDTQYF
TGTGCCAGCAGCCCCTGGACTAGCAGCACAGATACGCAGTATTTT
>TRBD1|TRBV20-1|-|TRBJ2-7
CSATDRESYEQYF
TGCAGTGCTACGGACAGGGAATCCTACGAGCAGTACTTC
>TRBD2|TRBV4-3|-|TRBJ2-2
CASSPAPLRGINTGELFF
TGCGCCAGCAGCCCTGCCCCTCTGCGGGGGATAAACACCGGGGAGCTGTTTTTT
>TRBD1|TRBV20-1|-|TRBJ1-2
CSAIRGPGYGYTF
TGCAGTGCTATTAGGGGGCCCGGCTATGGCTACACCTTC